This T cell receptor beta chain came from a study of blood T cell repertoires in COVID-19. The CDR3 is 11 residues long. The ends were cut back, 3 bases at V and 3 bases at J, with 4 bases in the middle. Germline CDR1 and CDR2: SGHRS and YFSETQ. Data came from immunoSEQ multiplex PCR; TCRdb stores just in-frame clones and leaves some out. Among 80,000 to 95,000 clones listed, around 87% were seen once. The sample consisted of peripheral blood. V is TRBV5-1 and J is TRBJ2-7; no clear D. This clonotype was sampled from a woman aged 45-59 years with active or convalescent COVID-19. DNA for the CDR3: TGCGCCAGCAGCTCCCACTACGAGCAGTACTTC. This sequence encodes CASSSHYEQYF.